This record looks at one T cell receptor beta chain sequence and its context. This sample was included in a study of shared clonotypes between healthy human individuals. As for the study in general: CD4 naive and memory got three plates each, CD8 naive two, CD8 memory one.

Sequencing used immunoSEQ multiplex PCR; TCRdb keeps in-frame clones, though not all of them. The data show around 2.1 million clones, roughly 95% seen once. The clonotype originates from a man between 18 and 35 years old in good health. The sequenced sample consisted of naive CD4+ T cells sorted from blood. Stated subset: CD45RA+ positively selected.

CDR3 nucleotides: TGTGCCAGCAGCTTGGTCGAGGCTCGCACCATATATTTT. Its protein product is CASSLVEARTIYF. This rearrangement joins TRBV5-6 to TRBJ1-3; no definite D call. The V gene lost 0 bases and the J gene lost 9 bases, with 10 bases spanning the gap. Germline CDR1 and CDR2: SGHDT and YYEEEE. The CDR3 extends over 13 amino acids. Variable domain in full (rest from reference TRBV5-6 and TRBJ1-3): DAGVTQSPTHLIKTRGQQVTLRCSPKSGHDTVSWYQQALGQGPQFIFQYYEEEERQRGNFPDRFSGHQFPNYSSELNVNALLLGDSALYLCASSLVEARTIYFGEGSWLTVV.